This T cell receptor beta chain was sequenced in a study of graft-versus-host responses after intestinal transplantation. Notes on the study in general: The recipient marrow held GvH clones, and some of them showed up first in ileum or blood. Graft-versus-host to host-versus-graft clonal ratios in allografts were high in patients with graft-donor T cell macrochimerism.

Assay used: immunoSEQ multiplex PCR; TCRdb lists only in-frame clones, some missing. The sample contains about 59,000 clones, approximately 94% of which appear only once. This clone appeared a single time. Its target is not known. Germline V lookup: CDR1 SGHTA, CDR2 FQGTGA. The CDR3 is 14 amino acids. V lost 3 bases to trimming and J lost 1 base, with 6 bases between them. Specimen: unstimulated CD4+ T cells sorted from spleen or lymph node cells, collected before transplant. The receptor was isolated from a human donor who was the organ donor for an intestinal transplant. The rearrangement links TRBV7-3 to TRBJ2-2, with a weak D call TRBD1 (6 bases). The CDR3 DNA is TGTGCCAGCAGCTTGGGACAGAACACCGGGGAGCTGTTTTTT. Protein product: CASSLGQNTGELFF. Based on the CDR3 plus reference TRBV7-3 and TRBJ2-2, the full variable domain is GAGVSQTPSNKVTEKGKYVELRCDPISGHTALYWYRQSLGQGPEFLIYFQGTGAADDSGLPNDRFFAVRPEGSVSTLKIQRTERGDSAVYLCASSLGQNTGELFFGEGSRLTVL.